This T cell receptor beta chain was documented in a study of cytomegalovirus exposure and HLA in healthy donors. Trimming took 5 bases from V and 4 from J, leaving 12 bases between them. Germline V gene data show CDR1 as PRHDT and CDR2 as FYEKMQ (reference sequence). This CDR3 contains 13 residues. PCR was performed using 60 Vbeta and 13 Jbeta primers. Profiled with immunoSEQ multiplex PCR; TCRdb holds only in-frame clones, not every one. The sample includes 130,000 to 150,000 clones, roughly four fifths of them seen just once. The chain couples TRBV13 to TRBJ2-7; the D gene is possibly TRBD1 (6 bases). The clonotype was recovered from a man between 35 and 55 years old in good health and CMV-seropositive. Sequencing was carried out using PBMCs. CDR3 in DNA: TGTGCCAGCAGCAATACAACAGGGTACGAGCAGTACTTC. Its protein is CASSNTTGYEQYF.